This TCR beta chain was captured by sequencing in a study of healthy donors' naive CD4 and CD8 T cells. Naive CD4+ cells were sorted as CD4+CD8-CD45RO-CD45RA+; naive CD8+ as CD8+CD4-CD45RA+CD27bright. Study-level results: Negatively charged CDR3s marked CD8+ lineage; positively charged CDR3s marked CD4+ lineage.

The CDR3 runs 13 residues. Trimming pared 8 bases from V and 0 bases from J, leaving 8 bases between. Germline V gives CDR1 LNHDA, CDR2 SQIVND (reference sequence). Each TCR library used around 500 ng of total RNA and a linear amplification protocol. Authors' data handling: 5 healthy donors contributed 78,498 sequenced TCR alpha transcripts. TCRdb passed the reads through MiXCR, listing each CDR3 protein once. These V and J calls rely on TCRdb rather than the paper's analysis. The top ten hold roughly 2.3% of the sample, which has around 200,000 distinct CDR3 sequences, 65% to 80% seen once. A word on this clonotype: What it binds is not known.

The chain couples TRBV19 to TRBJ2-4; D is uncertain. The specimen was naive CD4+ and CD8+ T cells sorted from blood, pooled from several donors. The sequence was collected from a pool of human donors in good health; the sample pools cells from several healthy donors. The chain's CDR3 is CASGVEAKNIQYF. The CDR3 nucleotides are TGTGCCAGTGGGGTGGAAGCCAAAAACATTCAGTACTTC.